Listed below are T cell receptor beta chains from one sample, sequenced in a study of OX40 agonist ivuxolimab in advanced cancers. Assay: immunoSEQ multiplex PCR; the TCRdb copy retains only in-frame clones and omits some. The sample holds approximately 69,000 clones, 80% to 85% seen once. The input for sequencing was CD4+ or CD8+ T cells sorted from blood, taken in a trial of the OX40 agonist ivuxolimab. Receptors were obtained from an adult with an advanced solid tumor such as melanoma, head and neck, liver or kidney cancer. Both conserved end residues are part of each CDR3. The D gene is left open where the match is weak. Only part of the rows carry a size: once, few, many, or a class if the clone is expanded.

J gene: TRBJ1-1
V gene: TRBV7-2
clone size: -
D gene: -
CDR3 DNA: TGTGCCAGCAGCTTAGAATATTGGGCGGAAACCGGCACTGAAGCTTTCTTT
CDR3 protein: CASSLEYWAETGTEAFF

J gene: TRBJ2-1
V gene: TRBV18
clone size: -
D gene: -
CDR3 DNA: TGTGCCAGCTCACCTCGCAATGAGCAGTTCTTC
CDR3 protein: CASSPRNEQFF

J gene: TRBJ1-4
V gene: TRBV5-1
clone size: -
D gene: -
CDR3 DNA: TGCGCCAGCAGCTTGGTTGGGGCTCTTCAGGAAAAACTGTTTTTT
CDR3 protein: CASSLVGALQEKLFF

J gene: TRBJ2-3
V gene: TRBV10-3
clone size: -
D gene: TRBD1
CDR3 DNA: TGTGCCATCAGTTTATCGGACAGGGGAAGCACAGATACGCAGTATTTT
CDR3 protein: CAISLSDRGSTDTQYF

J gene: TRBJ1-2
V gene: TRBV29-1
clone size: -
D gene: -
CDR3 DNA: TGCAGCGTTGAAAGTGGTACAGGGAAGAGCTACACCTTC
CDR3 protein: CSVESGTGKSYTF

J gene: TRBJ1-6
V gene: TRBV2
clone size: -
D gene: TRBD1
CDR3 DNA: TGTGCCAGCAGTGAGGAGGGGGCAGGGAATTCACCCCTCCACTTT
CDR3 protein: CASSEEGAGNSPLHF

J gene: TRBJ2-7
V gene: TRBV27
clone size: -
D gene: -
CDR3 DNA: -
CDR3 protein: CASSFLAASSYEQYF

J gene: TRBJ1-1
V gene: TRBV5-5
clone size: few
D gene: -
CDR3 DNA: TGTGCCAGCAGCTTGGTTGGGAGATCTACTGAAGCTTTCTTT
CDR3 protein: CASSLVGRSTEAFF

J gene: TRBJ2-1
V gene: TRBV12-5
clone size: few
D gene: -
CDR3 DNA: TGTGCTAGTGGTTTAGGAGCGATCTCCTACAATGAGCAGTTCTTC
CDR3 protein: CASGLGAISYNEQFF

J gene: TRBJ2-1
V gene: TRBV6-5
clone size: -
D gene: -
CDR3 DNA: TGTGCCAGCAAACAGGGACTATACTCCTACAATGAGCAGTTCTTC
CDR3 protein: CASKQGLYSYNEQFF

J gene: TRBJ1-2
V gene: TRBV30
clone size: -
D gene: -
CDR3 DNA: TGTGCCTGGAGCCAGGGAAATTATGGCTACACCTTC
CDR3 protein: CAWSQGNYGYTF

J gene: TRBJ1-5
V gene: TRBV7-9
clone size: -
D gene: -
CDR3 DNA: TGTGCCAGCAGCTTATCCGGGGGTAATCAGCCCCAGCATTTT
CDR3 protein: CASSLSGGNQPQHF

J gene: TRBJ1-1
V gene: TRBV5-1
clone size: -
D gene: -
CDR3 DNA: TGCGCCAGCAGTTCTGCGACCCCCGGGAACACTGAAGCTTTCTTT
CDR3 protein: CASSSATPGNTEAFF

J gene: TRBJ2-1
V gene: TRBV5-4
clone size: -
D gene: -
CDR3 DNA: TGTGCCAGCAGCTCCAGGGGGGTTTTTTTCAATGAGCAGTTCTTC
CDR3 protein: CASSSRGVFFNEQFF

J gene: TRBJ2-2
V gene: TRBV9
clone size: -
D gene: -
CDR3 DNA: TGTGCCAGCAGCGTAGCTACGAGCCGGCCGCCAACCGGGGAGCTGTTTTTT
CDR3 protein: CASSVATSRPPTGELFF

J gene: TRBJ2-1
V gene: TRBV14
clone size: once
D gene: TRBD2
CDR3 DNA: TGTGCCAGCAGCCAAGTTGCGGGAGTCCGGTACAATGAGCAGTTCTTC
CDR3 protein: CASSQVAGVRYNEQFF

J gene: TRBJ1-1
V gene: TRBV9
clone size: -
D gene: -
CDR3 DNA: TGTGCCAGCAGCTCGTCGATGGGCACTGAAGCTTTCTTT
CDR3 protein: CASSSSMGTEAFF

J gene: TRBJ2-3
V gene: TRBV19
clone size: -
D gene: -
CDR3 DNA: TGTGCCAGTAGACCCGGCCGGGGTTTTGATACGCAGTATTTT
CDR3 protein: CASRPGRGFDTQYF

J gene: TRBJ1-6
V gene: TRBV5-1
clone size: -
D gene: -
CDR3 DNA: TGCGCCAGCAGCTTGGAAGCCCTGGGGAATTCACCCCTCCACTTT
CDR3 protein: CASSLEALGNSPLHF

J gene: TRBJ2-4
V gene: TRBV5-1
clone size: -
D gene: TRBD2
CDR3 DNA: TGCGCCAGCAGCATGACTAGCGGGGGGCAGGCGGGAAACATTCAGTACTTC
CDR3 protein: CASSMTSGGQAGNIQYF

J gene: TRBJ2-4
V gene: TRBV28
clone size: -
D gene: -
CDR3 DNA: TGTGCCACCACCCCCGGAAGGGGGCGGGGGGACATTCAGTACTTC
CDR3 protein: CATTPGRGRGDIQYF

J gene: TRBJ1-2
V gene: TRBV30
clone size: -
D gene: -
CDR3 DNA: TGTGCCTGGAGTAGAGGGAACTATGGCTACACCTTC
CDR3 protein: CAWSRGNYGYTF

J gene: TRBJ2-7
V gene: TRBV30
clone size: -
D gene: TRBD2
CDR3 DNA: TGTGCCTGGAGTCTACCTAGCGGGGGGATGTACGAGCAGTACTTC
CDR3 protein: CAWSLPSGGMYEQYF

J gene: TRBJ1-2
V gene: TRBV18
clone size: -
D gene: -
CDR3 DNA: TGTGCCAGCTCACCGTCGAGGGACGCTAACTATGGCTACACCTTC
CDR3 protein: CASSPSRDANYGYTF

J gene: TRBJ2-2
V gene: TRBV7-9
clone size: -
D gene: TRBD2
CDR3 DNA: TGTGCCAGCAGCATAGGAGGGAGGGGATTCGAGAACACCGGGGAGCTGTTTTTT
CDR3 protein: CASSIGGRGFENTGELFF

J gene: TRBJ2-1
V gene: TRBV6-6
clone size: -
D gene: -
CDR3 DNA: TGTGCCAGCAGCAACGGACAGAAAATCTACAATGAGCAGTTCTTC
CDR3 protein: CASSNGQKIYNEQFF

J gene: TRBJ2-7
V gene: TRBV6-6
clone size: -
D gene: -
CDR3 DNA: TGTGCCAGCAGTTACTCGAAGGAATACGAGCAGTACTTC
CDR3 protein: CASSYSKEYEQYF

J gene: TRBJ2-1
V gene: TRBV6-5
clone size: -
D gene: TRBD1
CDR3 DNA: TGTGCCAGCAGGGGGACAGGCAGGGATGAGCAGTTCTTC
CDR3 protein: CASRGTGRDEQFF

J gene: TRBJ1-2
V gene: TRBV6-5
clone size: -
D gene: TRBD1
CDR3 DNA: TGTGCCAGCAGTTACGGGACAGGGCCTGCTGGCTACACCTTC
CDR3 protein: CASSYGTGPAGYTF

J gene: TRBJ2-3
V gene: TRBV4-3
clone size: -
D gene: -
CDR3 DNA: TGCGCCAGCAGCCGGGGACACATTAGCACAGATACGCAGTATTTT
CDR3 protein: CASSRGHISTDTQYF

J gene: TRBJ2-7
V gene: TRBV5-6
clone size: -
D gene: TRBD1
CDR3 DNA: TGTGCCAGCAGCCCCGGACAGGGGGCCCACGAGCAGTACTTC
CDR3 protein: CASSPGQGAHEQYF

J gene: TRBJ2-7
V gene: TRBV5-1
clone size: -
D gene: -
CDR3 DNA: TGCGCCAGCAGCCCACAGGGTTACGAGCAGTACTTC
CDR3 protein: CASSPQGYEQYF

J gene: TRBJ1-6
V gene: TRBV7-9
clone size: -
D gene: -
CDR3 DNA: TGTGCCAGCAGCTTGGGGGGTCCAAATTCACCCCTCCACTTT
CDR3 protein: CASSLGGPNSPLHF

J gene: TRBJ1-3
V gene: TRBV4-2
clone size: -
D gene: -
CDR3 DNA: TGTGCCAGCAGCCTCGAAAGGTCGACTGGAAACACCATATATTTT
CDR3 protein: CASSLERSTGNTIYF

J gene: TRBJ2-1
V gene: TRBV29-1
clone size: -
D gene: -
CDR3 DNA: TGCAGCGTTGTAGGGACCCATGAGCAGTTCTTC
CDR3 protein: CSVVGTHEQFF

J gene: TRBJ1-1
V gene: TRBV30
clone size: few
D gene: -
CDR3 DNA: TGTGCCTGGAGAGGAGAGGGGCACACTGAAGCTTTCTTT
CDR3 protein: CAWRGEGHTEAFF

J gene: TRBJ1-1
V gene: TRBV5-1
clone size: -
D gene: -
CDR3 DNA: TGCGCCAGTAGCCTGGGTCGGATAACAAACACTGAAGCTTTCTTT
CDR3 protein: CASSLGRITNTEAFF

J gene: TRBJ2-3
V gene: TRBV7-9
clone size: -
D gene: -
CDR3 DNA: TGTGCCAGCAGCTTAGCCCGGGACAGCACAGATACGCAGTATTTT
CDR3 protein: CASSLARDSTDTQYF

J gene: TRBJ2-4
V gene: TRBV6-5
clone size: -
D gene: -
CDR3 DNA: TGTGCCAGCAGTTATGATTCGAGAGGACTTCAGTACTTC
CDR3 protein: CASSYDSRGLQYF

J gene: TRBJ2-7
V gene: TRBV27
clone size: -
D gene: TRBD1
CDR3 DNA: TGTGCCAGCAGGGGACAGGGCCTTGGGTACGAGCAGTACTTC
CDR3 protein: CASRGQGLGYEQYF

J gene: TRBJ1-2
V gene: TRBV6-6
clone size: few
D gene: -
CDR3 DNA: TGTGCCAGCAGTTCCACAGGGTTCTATGGCTACACCTTC
CDR3 protein: CASSSTGFYGYTF

J gene: TRBJ2-3
V gene: TRBV10-3
clone size: -
D gene: TRBD2
CDR3 DNA: TGTGCCATCAGTGAGCCCTTAGGCGGGAGCGCAGATACGCAGTATTTT
CDR3 protein: CAISEPLGGSADTQYF

J gene: TRBJ1-6
V gene: TRBV7-8
clone size: -
D gene: -
CDR3 DNA: TGTGCCAGCAGTGAGAGGGGACAATCACCCCTCCACTTT
CDR3 protein: CASSERGQSPLHF

J gene: TRBJ1-1
V gene: TRBV15
clone size: -
D gene: -
CDR3 DNA: TGTGCCACCAGCAGAGAGGTTAGAGCCTATGATAGCACTGAAGCTTTCTTT
CDR3 protein: CATSREVRAYDSTEAFF

J gene: TRBJ2-1
V gene: TRBV19
clone size: -
D gene: -
CDR3 DNA: TGTGCCAGTAGTATCTGGGCGAATGAGCAGTTCTTC
CDR3 protein: CASSIWANEQFF

J gene: TRBJ2-4
V gene: TRBV6-6
clone size: -
D gene: -
CDR3 DNA: TGTGCCAGCAGACCCAGGGGTGGCTCTGCCAAAAACATTCAGTACTTC
CDR3 protein: CASRPRGGSAKNIQYF